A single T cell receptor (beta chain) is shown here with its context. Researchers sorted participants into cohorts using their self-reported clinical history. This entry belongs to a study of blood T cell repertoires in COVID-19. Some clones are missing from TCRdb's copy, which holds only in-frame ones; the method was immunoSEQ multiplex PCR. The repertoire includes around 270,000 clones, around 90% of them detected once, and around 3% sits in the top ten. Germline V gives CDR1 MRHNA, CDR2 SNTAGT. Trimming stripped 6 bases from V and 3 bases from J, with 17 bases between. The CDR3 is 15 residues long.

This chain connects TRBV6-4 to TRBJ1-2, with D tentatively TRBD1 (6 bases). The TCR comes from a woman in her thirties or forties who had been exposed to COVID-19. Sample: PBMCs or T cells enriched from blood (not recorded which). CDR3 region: CASSVTGLGDYGYTF. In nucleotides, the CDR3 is TGTGCCAGCAGCGTGACAGGCCTCGGGGACTATGGCTACACCTTC.